This TCR beta chain derives from a study of cytomegalovirus exposure and HLA in healthy donors. With 60 Vbeta and 13 Jbeta primers, the PCR was carried out. Sequencing was performed with immunoSEQ multiplex PCR; in TCRdb, only in-frame clones are kept and a portion is missing. Of some 140,000 clones in the sample, around four fifths were seen once. In regard to this clone: Its antigen remains unidentified.

In germline, CDR1 is SGHDN, CDR2 FVKESK. The length of the CDR3 is 15 residues. After removal of 3 bases from V and 3 bases from J, the junction contained 7 bases not matched to a gene. Study-wide results and limits: In terms of immune exposure information, only CMV serostatus was available.

The sequence was collected from a man aged 30 to 45 in good health. The sequenced material came from PBMCs. This sequence joins TRBV14 and TRBJ1-2; TRBD1 matches at 7 bases. The CDR3 coding sequence is TGTGCCAGCAGCCACCGACAGGGAAGATACTATGGCTACACCTTC. This codes for CASSHRQGRYYGYTF.